The 19 T cell receptor beta chains listed next were all sequenced from one sample in a study of CD8+CD57+ T cells in acquired aplastic anemia. All sequencing subjects had displayed CD8+CD57+ cell expansion on flow cytometry. The TCR beta profiling, which covered VDJ combination and CDR3 sequence, was carried out using genomic DNA as the template. Each CDR3 protein gets one entry after TCRdb re-called the reads with MiXCR. The sample contains about 120,000 distinct CDR3 sequences, under 60% of which appear only once. Sequenced material: sorted CD4+, CD8+, or CD8+CD57+ T cells (not recorded which) from PBMCs. The receptors were gathered from a human donor with aplastic anemia.

The rearrangement uses TRBV7-6 and TRBJ2-5; 13 nucleotides align to TRBD2. The CDR3 runs 19 residues. Trimming cost V 5 bases and J 5 bases; bases outside gene matches: 17. Germline loops: CDR1 SGHVS, CDR2 FNYEAQ. The CDR3 region has the DNA TGTGCCAGCAGCGCGAGGGGGGTAACTAGCGGGAGGGCCTTGGAGACCCAGTACTTC. Translation: CASSARGVTSGRALETQYF.

The chain recombines TRBV27 with TRBJ2-6; D possibly corresponds to TRBD1 (6 bases). The CDR3 consists of 15 residues. Germline V gene lookup returns CDR1 MNHEY and CDR2 SMNVEV (reference sequence). Trimming stripped 5 bases from V and 4 bases from J, with 12 bases between. CDR3 in DNA: TGTGCCAGCAGTCCCCACAGGGCCGGGGCCAACGTCCTGACTTTC. This gives the protein CASSPHRAGANVLTF.

A few counts support this clonotype. This chain uses TRBV10-3 with TRBJ2-6; D is ambiguous. CDR1 and CDR2 (germline): ENHRY, SYGVKD. The germline V and J ends were trimmed by 10 bases and 1 base, with 11 bases remaining between them. CDR3 size: 14 residues. The CDR3 nucleotides read TGTGCCACCCTTAGGCCTTCTGGGGCCAACGTCCTGACTTTC. Translation: CATLRPSGANVLTF.

Concerning this clonotype: A read error may be the cause here, since a much bigger clone is one base away. The V call is TRBV6-5, the J call TRBJ2-4; 10 nucleotides match TRBD2. CDR1 and CDR2 (germline): MNHEY, SVGAGI. This CDR3 is built from 13 residues. The CDR3 DNA reads as TGTGCCAGCAGTGGCCTAGCGGGGGACATTCGGTACTTC. Translation: CASSGLAGDIRYF.

This sequence joins TRBV4-3 and TRBJ1-6, with TRBD1 as a possible D gene (5 bases). The CDR3 is 15 amino acids. The V gene's germline CDR1 is LGHNA and CDR2 YSLEER. Trimming cost V 1 base and J 5 bases, with 9 bases left between them. CDR3 protein: CASSQVAGDNSPLHF. The CDR3 coding sequence is TGCGCCAGCAGCCAAGTGGCGGGGGATAATTCACCCCTCCACTTT.

A few counts support this clonotype. The V call is TRBV7-2, the J call TRBJ1-1; 8 bases agree with TRBD1. Germline CDR1 SGHTA, CDR2 FQGNSA. Trimming cost V 4 bases and J 4 bases; bases outside gene matches: 8. The CDR3 consists of 15 residues. In nucleotides, the CDR3 is TGTGCCAGCAGCTCCAAACAGGGGGTTATCACTGAAGCTTTCTTT. Protein: CASSSKQGVITEAFF.

The rearrangement links TRBV15 to TRBJ2-7; the D is unclear. This CDR3 region has 15 residues. The germline V gene has CDR1 LNHNV and CDR2 YYDKDF (reference sequence). V lost 1 base and J lost 3, with 13 bases in between. The CDR3 sequence is CATSRAGQLSYEQYF. CDR3 coding DNA: TGTGCCACCAGCAGAGCTGGGCAGCTGAGCTACGAGCAGTACTTC.

The rearrangement links TRBV7-6 to TRBJ2-7, with 7 nucleotides matching TRBD2. The CDR3 runs 13 residues. Trimming removed 5 bases from V and 4 bases from J; junction bases left unmatched: 5. The germline V gene has CDR1 SGHVS and CDR2 FNYEAQ. For the CDR3, the DNA is TGTGCCAGCAGCGCCGGGGGGACTTACGAGCAGTACTTC. It yields the protein CASSAGGTYEQYF.

The rearrangement joins TRBV19 to TRBJ2-2, with D hard to call. Trimming left V 5 bases short and J 0 bases short, with 7 bases between. Per germline, CDR1 LNHDA and CDR2 SQIVND (reference sequence). The CDR3 consists of 14 residues. This CDR3 is CASSQKANTGELFF. CDR3 bases: TGTGCCAGTAGTCAAAAGGCGAACACCGGGGAGCTGTTTTTT.

The sample holds one count of this clonotype. CDR3 sequence reads: CASTRKTSGANVLTF. The DNA for the CDR3 is TGTGCCAGCACCCGGAAGACTAGCGGGGCCAACGTCCTGACTTTC. The V gene is TRBV2, the J gene TRBJ2-6, with 7 nucleotides matching TRBD2. J gave up 4 bases and V 7 bases, and 7 bases lay outside the gene matches. Germline V gives CDR1 SNHLY, CDR2 FYNNEI. The CDR3 spans 15 residues.

The chain carries TRBV11-2 and TRBJ1-1; D may be TRBD1 (6 bases). In germline, CDR1 is SGHAT, CDR2 FQNNGV. There are 14 residues in the CDR3. V was clipped by 1 base and J by 4 bases, with 10 bases between them. CDR3: CASSLVGGGTEAFF. The CDR3 DNA is TGTGCCAGCAGCTTAGTAGGGGGAGGCACTGAAGCTTTCTTT.

This clonotype was observed at least ten times. The chain combines TRBV2 with TRBJ1-2; the match to TRBD1 covers 7 bases. The CDR3 spans 13 residues. With V trimmed by 5 bases and J by 5 bases, 5 bases remained unmatched. Germline CDR1 SNHLY, CDR2 FYNNEI. The CDR3 nucleotides are TGTGCCAGCAGTACAGGGGTAGCGTATGGCTACACCTTC. Its protein product is CASSTGVAYGYTF.

The chain has TRBV20-1 and TRBJ2-5; TRBD2 might be the D (5 bases). CDR1 is DFQATT and CDR2 is SNEGSKA in the germline V gene (reference sequence). Trimming pared 3 bases from V and 2 bases from J, leaving 10 bases between. This CDR3 region has 13 residues. DNA of the CDR3: TGCAGTGCTAGCGGGGTGACTCAAGAGACCCAGTACTTC. Its translation is CSASGVTQETQYF.

This clonotype was seen at least ten times. This chain uses TRBV19 with TRBJ2-5; the D gene could be TRBD1 or TRBD2 (5 bases each). The CDR3 loop spans 17 amino acids. In germline, CDR1 is LNHDA, CDR2 SQIVND (reference sequence). V was pared by 1 base and J by 5 bases, with 20 bases between. The DNA of the CDR3 is TGTGCCAGTAGTATAGCCGGGGCAGGGCAGCTTCGGGAGACCCAGTACTTC. Translation gives CASSIAGAGQLRETQYF.

This clonotype was picked up many times. The chain links TRBV5-1 to TRBJ2-5; 9 bases map to TRBD2. CDR3 length: 16 amino acids. V shed 0 bases and J 1 base; nucleotides not matched to a gene: 4. The germline gives CDR1 SGHRS, CDR2 YFSETQ. CDR3 coding DNA: TGCGCCAGCAGCTTGGCGCTAGCGGGGCCCCAAGAGACCCAGTACTTC. Translating gives CASSLALAGPQETQYF.

In the case of this clonotype: A much more abundant neighbour one base away suggests this may be a read error. V gene TRBV6-4 combines with J gene TRBJ2-1; the D is unclear. Germline CDR1 is MRHNA and CDR2 is SNTAGT. The CDR3 is 13 amino acids. The CDR3 spells CAGSETANNEQFF. CDR3 sequence (DNA): TGTGCCGGCAGTGAAACAGCCAACAATGAGCAGTTCTTC.

This clonotype was observed once. The rearrangement uses TRBV20-1 and TRBJ2-7, with TRBD2 matching over 10 bases. V was pared by 6 bases and J by 6 bases, with 14 bases of the junction left unmatched. Germline loops: CDR1 DFQATT, CDR2 SNEGSKA (reference sequence). The CDR3 is 15 amino acids. The CDR3 spells CSAPNPLAGRGEQYF. In DNA, the CDR3 is TGCAGTGCGCCGAACCCACTAGCGGGGAGGGGCGAGCAGTACTTC.

Remarks on this clonotype: The junction departs from germline at one end; a sequencing error may be responsible. V is TRBV7-9 and J is TRBJ2-3; TRBD2 matches 7 bases. Germline loops: CDR1 SEHNR, CDR2 FQNEAQ (reference sequence). This CDR3 is built from 14 residues. The CDR3 sequence is CASSARDYTDTQYF. In DNA form, the CDR3 reads TGTGCTAGCAGCGCCCGGGACTACACAGATACGCAGTATTTT. The full variable domain, completed using reference TRBV7-9 and TRBJ2-3, is DTGVSQNPRHKITKRGQNVTFRCDPISEHNRLYWYRQTLGQGPEFLTYFQNEAQLEKSRLLSDRFSAERPKGSFSTLEIQRTEQGDSAMYLCASSARDYTDTQYFGPGTRLTVL.

As for this clonotype: A read error may explain this, as a much larger clone is one base away. The chain links TRBV2 to TRBJ2-7; 9 bases align to TRBD2. CDR3 length equals 15 residues. Germline-derived CDR1 and CDR2 are SNHLY and FYNNEI. V was pared by 8 bases and J by 2 bases, with 10 bases of the junction left unmatched. The CDR3 reads CASGLAGDGPYEQYF. Written as DNA, the CDR3 is TGTGCCAGCGGTTTAGCGGGAGACGGACCCTACGAGCAGTACTTC.